This T cell receptor beta chain appears in the sequencing data of a study of blood T cell repertoires in COVID-19. Study in general: Collection of acute and convalescent COVID-19 samples took place in the United States, Italy and Spain. PBMCs, B-cell-depleted T cells, or T cells were the source of the cDNA or gDNA that made up the material.

Germline CDR1 SGHDN, CDR2 FVKESK. V was clipped by 1 base and J by 8 bases; unmatched bases: 9. The CDR3 extends over 15 amino acids. Methods used by the authors: For nucleated cells, counts were estimated from reference gene primer amplification. Assay used: immunoSEQ multiplex PCR; TCRdb lists only in-frame clones, some missing. V and J calls and clone size are given by that table; D and trimming were obtained from the DNA. Here the sample spans about 15,000 clones, 86% being singletons. The TCR was taken from a human donor in a cohort sampled during active COVID-19. What was sequenced was peripheral blood. This sequence joins TRBV14 and TRBJ1-2, with 8 bases identical to TRBD1. The CDR3 DNA is TGTGCCAGCAGCCAAGCGTGGCCAGGGGGCTCCGGCTACACCTTC. It specifies CASSQAWPGGSGYTF. The full variable domain, its missing parts supplied by reference TRBV14 and TRBJ1-2, is EAGVTQFPSHSVIEKGQTVTLRCDPISGHDNLYWYRRVMGKEIKFLLHFVKESKQDESGMPNNRFLAERTGGTYSTLKVQPAELEDSGVYFCASSQAWPGGSGYTFGSGTRLTVV.